These 21 T cell receptor beta chains originate from one sample sequenced in a study of cytomegalovirus exposure and HLA in healthy donors. Profiled with immunoSEQ multiplex PCR; TCRdb holds only in-frame clones, not every one. The table records a few hundred thousand clones, approximately 86% of them present only once. Material for sequencing was PBMCs. These receptor sequences come from a young woman in good health and CMV-seronegative.

The chain links TRBV7-2 to TRBJ2-7; perhaps TRBD2 as D (5 bases). Trimming pared 5 bases from V and 2 bases from J, leaving 10 bases between. This CDR3 is 13 amino acids long. The germline V gene encodes CDR1 SGHTA and CDR2 FQGNSA. The CDR3 here is CASSTRTTYEQYF. The CDR3 DNA reads as TGTGCCAGCAGCACTAGAACCACCTACGAGCAGTACTTC. The complete variable domain, with remaining parts taken from reference TRBV7-2 and TRBJ2-7, reads GAGVSQSPSNKVTEKGKDVELRCDPISGHTALYWYRQSLGQGLEFLIYFQGNSAPDKSGLPSDRFSAERTGGSVSTLTIQRTQQEDSAVYLCASSTRTTYEQYFGPGTRLTVT.

V usage is TRBV19 and J usage is TRBJ1-1; D is possibly TRBD1 (5 bases). This CDR3 has 14 amino acids. The ends were cut back, 7 bases at V and 4 bases at J, with 16 bases in the middle. CDR1 is LNHDA, CDR2 SQIVND, per germline (reference sequence). The CDR3 DNA reads as TGTGCCAGTAACCTACCTGGGGGGGGCACTGAAGCTTTCTTT. As protein: CASNLPGGGTEAFF. The whole variable domain, remainder taken from reference TRBV19 and TRBJ1-1, is DGGITQSPKYLFRKEGQNVTLSCEQNLNHDAMYWYRQDPGQGLRLIYYSQIVNDFQKGDIAEGYSVSREKKESFPLTVTSAQKNPTAFYLCASNLPGGGTEAFFGQGTRLTVV.

This clone was seen a single time. V gene TRBV7-9 combines with J gene TRBJ2-1, with 8 bases matching TRBD2. CDR1 SEHNR and CDR2 FQNEAQ come from the germline V gene (reference sequence). The CDR3 runs 16 residues. V lost 2 bases, J lost 9 bases, and 12 bases stayed unmatched. The CDR3 coding sequence is TGTGCCAGCAGCTTATTGCAGGGCGGGAGGTTGAGTGAGCAGTTCTTC. Protein: CASSLLQGGRLSEQFF.

This clone was recorded only once. This chain links TRBV5-1 with TRBJ2-5; no firm D call. Germline V gives CDR1 SGHRS, CDR2 YFSETQ. V lost 0 bases, J lost 1 base, and 7 bases lay in between. The CDR3 is 14 amino acids. CDR3 coding DNA: TGCGCCAGCAGCTTGGTACAGAGCCAAGAGACCCAGTACTTC. It codes for CASSLVQSQETQYF.

The V and J genes are TRBV5-1 and TRBJ1-2, with D hard to call. CDR3 length: 14 residues. V gave up 4 bases and J gave up 4 bases, with 14 bases separating them. Germline CDR1 and CDR2: SGHRS and YFSETQ. CDR3 nucleotides: TGCGCCAGCAGCCTGATTGGAGCGCCCTATGGCTACACCTTC. It codes for CASSLIGAPYGYTF.

The rearrangement joins TRBV9 to TRBJ2-2; 7 bases match TRBD2. In germline, CDR1 is SGDLS, CDR2 YYNGEE. The CDR3 runs to 14 residues. The J segment lost 6 bases and the V segment lost 3 bases, leaving 5 bases of the junction unmatched. The CDR3: CASSGGGIAGELFF. For the CDR3, the DNA is TGTGCCAGCAGCGGGGGGGGAATCGCCGGGGAGCTGTTTTTT.

The chain couples TRBV30 to TRBJ2-7; TRBD2 matches at 10 bases. Germline CDR1 GTSNPN, CDR2 SVGIG (reference sequence). The CDR3 runs 15 residues. Trimming removed 1 base from V and 6 bases from J; junction bases left unmatched: 9. In nucleotides, the CDR3 is TGTGCCTGGAGTGCCCTTAGCGGGAGGATTCCCGAGCAGTACTTC. Protein: CAWSALSGRIPEQYF. Supplemented by reference TRBV30 and TRBJ2-7, the full variable domain reads SQTIHQWPATLVQPVGSPLSLECTVEGTSNPNLYWYRQAAGRGLQLLFYSVGIGQISSEVPQNLSASRPQDRQFILSSKKLLLSDSGFYLCAWSALSGRIPEQYFGPGTRLTVT.

The V call is TRBV6-5, the J call TRBJ2-2; 9 nucleotides align to TRBD1. Germline V gives CDR1 MNHEY, CDR2 SVGAGI. This CDR3 contains 14 residues. The V gene end was trimmed by 5 bases and the J gene end by 12 bases; junction bases not matched to a gene: 10. For the CDR3, the DNA is TGTGCCAGCAGTAACAGGGGGCGCGGGACGCAGCTGTTTTTT. This codes for CASSNRGRGTQLFF.

The gene calls are TRBV5-1 and TRBJ2-7, with TRBD1 as a possible D gene (5 bases). V was pared by 5 bases and J by 3 bases, with 15 bases between. CDR3 length: 14 residues. Germline V CDR1 and CDR2: SGHRS, YFSETQ. Here the CDR3 DNA reads TGCGCCAGCAGTCAAGACCGAAGGGGCTACGAGCAGTACTTC. This translates into CASSQDRRGYEQYF.

V gene TRBV6-1 combines with J gene TRBJ1-3; TRBD1 matches 8 bases. V shed 0 bases and J 3 bases; nucleotides not matched to a gene: 4. Per germline, CDR1 MNHNS and CDR2 SASEGT. The CDR3 runs to 16 residues. CDR3 residues: CASSEAMTGVGNTIYF. The CDR3 DNA follows: TGTGCCAGCAGTGAAGCGATGACAGGGGTTGGAAACACCATATATTTT.

The chain uses TRBV10-2 and TRBJ2-7, with D maybe TRBD2 (7 bases). CDR3 length: 14 residues. Germline V gives CDR1 WSHSY, CDR2 SAAADI. Trimming took off 0 bases at V and 6 bases at J, with 12 bases between the two ends. CDR3 region: CASSESIGGLEQYF. CDR3 DNA sequence: TGCGCCAGCAGTGAGTCGATCGGGGGGCTCGAGCAGTACTTC.

CDR3: CASSFPYTGELFF. The CDR3 DNA follows: TGTGCCAGCAGTTTTCCGTACACCGGGGAGCTGTTTTTT. V is TRBV28 and J is TRBJ2-2, with D unresolved. The ends were cut back, 3 bases at V and 3 bases at J, with 5 bases in the middle. The CDR3 is 13 residues long. Germline V gene sequence: CDR1 MDHEN, CDR2 SYDVKM. Using reference TRBV28 and TRBJ2-2 for the parts outside the CDR3, the full variable domain is DVKVTQSSRYLVKRTGEKVFLECVQDMDHENMFWYRQDPGLGLRLIYFSYDVKMKEKGDIPEGYSVSREKKERFSLILESASTNQTSMYLCASSFPYTGELFFGEGSRLTVL.

V and J are TRBV5-4 and TRBJ1-2; the D gene is possibly TRBD1 (6 bases). CDR3 length equals 13 residues. Per the germline V gene, CDR1 is SGHNT and CDR2 is YYREEE (reference sequence). V was pared by 0 bases and J by 6 bases, with 9 bases between. The CDR3, as DNA: TGTGCCAGCAGCTTGGACAGGGCTAATGGCTACACCTTC. Protein: CASSLDRANGYTF. Full variable domain (missing parts from reference TRBV5-4 and TRBJ1-2): ETGVTQSPTHLIKTRGQQVTLRCSSQSGHNTVSWYQQALGQGPQFIFQYYREEENGRGNFPPRFSGLQFPNYSSELNVNALELDDSALYLCASSLDRANGYTFGSGTRLTVV.

This rearrangement joins TRBV28 to TRBJ1-2; D gene uncertain. The CDR3 has 12 amino acids. V dropped 4 bases and J dropped 2 bases, with 5 bases sitting between them. In germline, CDR1 is MDHEN, CDR2 SYDVKM. The CDR3 loop is CASSSMNYGYTF. The CDR3 region has the DNA TGTGCCAGCAGTTCCATGAACTATGGCTACACCTTC.

This clone was recorded at least ten times. The genes are TRBV27 and TRBJ2-7; possible D gene TRBD1, 6 bases. The CDR3 sequence is 13 residues long. Germline V CDR1 and CDR2: MNHEY, SMNVEV (reference sequence). The germline V and J ends were trimmed by 3 bases and 6 bases, with 12 bases remaining between them. The CDR3 is CASSFGQSVEQYF. The CDR3 coding sequence is TGTGCCAGCAGTTTTGGACAGTCGGTCGAGCAGTACTTC.

The CDR3 reads CASSRRTDPYEQYF. CDR3 in DNA: TGTGCCAGTAGTAGAAGGACAGATCCCTACGAGCAGTACTTC. V usage is TRBV19 and J usage is TRBJ2-7, with D perhaps matching TRBD1 (6 bases). Germline CDR1 reads LNHDA; CDR2 reads SQIVND (reference sequence). The CDR3 consists of 14 residues. V was clipped by 4 bases and J by 2 bases, with 12 bases between them. The full variable domain, its missing parts supplied by reference TRBV19 and TRBJ2-7, is DGGITQSPKYLFRKEGQNVTLSCEQNLNHDAMYWYRQDPGQGLRLIYYSQIVNDFQKGDIAEGYSVSREKKESFPLTVTSAQKNPTAFYLCASSRRTDPYEQYFGPGTRLTVT.

The chain links TRBV4-1 to TRBJ2-6; 8 positions agree with TRBD1. V shed 5 bases and J 3 bases; nucleotides not matched to a gene: 6. Germline loops: CDR1 MGHRA, CDR2 YSYEKL. The CDR3 extends over 16 amino acids. CDR3 region: CASSSSGGFGANVLTF. As DNA, the CDR3 is TGCGCCAGCAGCTCTTCAGGGGGCTTTGGGGCCAACGTCCTGACTTTC.

The chain employs TRBV28 and TRBJ2-2, with 11 nucleotides matching TRBD1. The ends lost 3 bases at V and 6 bases at J; junction bases unmatched: 12. The CDR3 spans 18 residues. Germline CDR1 is MDHEN and CDR2 is SYDVKM. The CDR3 sequence: CASSLAVPGQGEPGELFF. DNA of the CDR3: TGTGCCAGCAGTTTGGCCGTACCGGGACAGGGGGAACCCGGGGAGCTGTTTTTT.

The rearrangement uses TRBV2 and TRBJ2-5, with D maybe TRBD1 (6 bases). The V end was cut by 4 bases, the J end by 1 base, with 10 bases between. The germline gives CDR1 SNHLY, CDR2 FYNNEI. The CDR3 has 14 amino acids. CDR3 protein: CASSGVRGQETQYF. In DNA form, the CDR3 reads TGTGCCAGCAGTGGAGTCAGGGGCCAAGAGACCCAGTACTTC.

This clone has a handful of counts. The V gene is TRBV28, the J gene TRBJ1-5, with 10 bases matching TRBD1. The CDR3 is 16 residues long. After removal of 5 bases from V and 4 bases from J, the junction contained 8 bases not matched to a gene. CDR1 is MDHEN, CDR2 SYDVKM, per germline. The CDR3 sequence is CASSPQWTGGNQPQHF. The CDR3 DNA sequence: TGTGCCAGCAGTCCCCAATGGACAGGGGGGAATCAGCCCCAGCATTTT.

For the CDR3, the DNA is TGTGCCTGGAGTGGACTAGCGGGAGATTTGAACACCGGGGAGCTGTTTTTT. Its protein product is CAWSGLAGDLNTGELFF. The chain couples TRBV30 to TRBJ2-2, with 12 bases that match TRBD2. The CDR3 is 17 residues long. V dropped 1 base and J dropped 1; count of bases not matched to a gene: 4. Germline assignment: CDR1 GTSNPN and CDR2 SVGIG (reference sequence).